This T cell receptor (beta chain) derives from a study of Graves' ophthalmopathy and Graves' hyperthyroidism. Study-wide findings and caveats: A majority of expanded thyroid clonotypes exceeding 0.001 frequency were likewise present in blood.

Concerning this clonotype: Its antigen remains unknown.

All donors with ophthalmopathy were recorded as having moderate-to-severe activity, CAS ≥3, NOSPECS ≥4 and a duration under 3 months. The authors diagnosed from clinical symptoms, serum thyroxine, TRAb, thyroid ultrasound and orbital computed tomography. The authors isolated PBMCs from 9.5 to 10 ml of fresh peripheral blood. For repertoire sequencing, the TCR beta CDR3 regions were amplified from RNA transcripts. RT-PCR in the first round used HTBI primers; a second-round multiplex PCR followed. TCRdb re-called the multiplex PCR reads through MiXCR, storing one row per CDR3 protein. Among about 660,000 distinct CDR3 sequences, more than 40% were seen once, and the ten largest hold more than 2.5%. The V segment lost 5 bases and the J segment 1 base; nucleotides outside the gene matches: 6. Germline-derived CDR1 and CDR2 are SEHNR and FQNEAQ (reference sequence). CDR3 length: 15 residues.

The sequenced sample consisted of peripheral blood. The J gene is TRBJ1-1, the V gene TRBV7-9, with 8 bases identical to TRBD1. The receptor was isolated from an adult man with Graves' ophthalmopathy. The DNA for the CDR3 is TGTGCCAGCAGCCACCTTGGACAGGGGAACACTGAAGCTTTCTTT. Translating it yields CASSHLGQGNTEAFF.